One and the same sample provided the 20 T cell receptor beta chains below, sequenced in a study of CD8 T cells in Susac syndrome. Roughly 0.45 to 1 ug RNA was reverse transcribed with random hexamers. TCRdb used MiXCR to reprocess the immunoSEQ multiplex PCR reads, holding one entry per CDR3 protein. The table has about 140,000 distinct CDR3 sequences, approximately 93% seen once. Sequenced sample: CD8+ T cells from PBMCs. Receptors were obtained from a human donor in good health.

The CDR3 DNA follows: TGTGCCAGCAGTCCCTCTATCTACGAGCAGTACTTC. Translating gives CASSPSIYEQYF. This chain links TRBV28 with TRBJ2-7; the D is unclear. The ends were cut back, 5 bases at V and 3 bases at J, with 8 bases in the middle. CDR1 and CDR2 (germline): MDHEN, SYDVKM. This CDR3 spans 12 amino acids.

The chain uses TRBV6-2 or TRBV6-3 and TRBJ2-7; D not resolved. V was trimmed by 0 bases and J by 3 bases, leaving 9 bases between them. The CDR3 covers 14 residues. Per germline, CDR1 MNHEY and CDR2 SVGEGT. CDR3 region: CASSYSTVSYEQYF. CDR3 sequence (DNA): TGTGCCAGCAGTTACTCGACGGTGAGCTACGAGCAGTACTTC.

The chain is built from TRBV7-9 and TRBJ1-2, with 7 bases fitting TRBD1. Germline loops: CDR1 SEHNR, CDR2 FQNEAQ (reference sequence). Losses at the gene ends were 4 bases for V and 7 bases for J; bases not matched to a gene: 3. This CDR3 has 12 residues. CDR3: CASSYGQAGYTF. The CDR3 nucleotides read TGTGCCAGCAGCTATGGACAGGCTGGCTACACCTTC. The whole variable domain, remainder taken from reference TRBV7-9 and TRBJ1-2, is DTGVSQNPRHKITKRGQNVTFRCDPISEHNRLYWYRQTLGQGPEFLTYFQNEAQLEKSRLLSDRFSAERPKGSFSTLEIQRTEQGDSAMYLCASSYGQAGYTFGSGTRLTVV.

The chain couples TRBV7-9 to TRBJ2-7; tentative D call: TRBD2 (5 bases). Looked up from germline, CDR1 is SEHNR and CDR2 is FQNEAQ (reference sequence). The CDR3 is 14 amino acids. Trimming took 5 bases from V and 6 from J, leaving 17 bases between them. CDR3 DNA sequence: TGTGCCAGCAGCCTGTATCCCCCGGGGATCGAGCAGTACTTC. Amino acids: CASSLYPPGIEQYF.

This clonotype appeared a single time. V and J are TRBV28 and TRBJ2-4; 11 nucleotides align to TRBD2. CDR3 length: 12 residues. CDR1 and CDR2 from the germline V gene are MDHEN and SYDVKM. V lost 10 bases to trimming and J lost 8 bases; unmatched junction nucleotides: 4. Here the CDR3 DNA reads TGTGCCACAACTAGCGGGAGTGACATTCAGTACTTC. Protein: CATTSGSDIQYF.

The chain has TRBV5-1 and TRBJ2-7, with D tentatively TRBD1 (6 bases). The CDR3 covers 16 residues. V lost 2 bases to trimming and J lost 2 bases, with 17 bases between them. Germline V lookup: CDR1 SGHRS, CDR2 YFSETQ. This CDR3 reads CASSFSLRGSTYEQYF. The CDR3 DNA follows: TGCGCCAGCAGCTTTTCCCTCAGGGGCTCCACCTACGAGCAGTACTTC.

V is TRBV7-2 and J is TRBJ2-7; 8 bases match TRBD1. From germline, CDR1 is SGHTA and CDR2 FQGNSA. The CDR3 totals 13 residues. V was pared by 5 bases and J by 6 bases, with 6 bases of the junction left unmatched. This chain's CDR3 is CASSAPGGAEQYF. CDR3 DNA sequence: TGTGCCAGCAGCGCCCCAGGGGGCGCCGAGCAGTACTTC.

The V gene is TRBV12-3 or TRBV12-4, the J gene TRBJ1-5; possible D gene TRBD1, 6 bases. V gave up 5 bases and J gave up 4 bases, with 15 bases separating them. The CDR3 sequence is 15 residues long. CDR3 DNA sequence: TGTGCCAGCAGTCCCCTGGTAGGGGGGAATCAGCCCCAGCATTTT. Translation: CASSPLVGGNQPQHF.

V usage is TRBV29-1 and J usage is TRBJ1-1; a possible D gene is TRBD1 (5 bases). Trimming stripped 3 bases from V and 4 bases from J, with 9 bases between. The CDR3 runs to 12 residues. Germline V gives CDR1 SQVTM, CDR2 ANQGSEA. In DNA, the CDR3 is TGCAGCGTTGATAGGCAGGGCACTGAAGCTTTCTTT. Translation: CSVDRQGTEAFF.

The CDR3 nucleotides read TGCGCCAGCAGCCCAGAACCGGGACAGGGGGCACACACCGGGGAGCTGTTTTTT. Protein: CASSPEPGQGAHTGELFF. V and J are TRBV5-1 and TRBJ2-2, with TRBD1 identical over 12 bases. CDR3 length equals 18 residues. The trim removed 4 bases at V and 3 bases at J, leaving 10 bases unmatched. Germline values: CDR1 SGHRS, CDR2 YFSETQ. Full variable domain (missing parts from reference TRBV5-1 and TRBJ2-2): KAGVTQTPRYLIKTRGQQVTLSCSPISGHRSVSWYQQTPGQGLQFLFEYFSETQRNKGNFPGRFSGRQFSNSRSEMNVSTLELGDSALYLCASSPEPGQGAHTGELFFGEGSRLTVL.

The rearrangement joins TRBV5-4 to TRBJ2-1; no firm D call. This CDR3 is 14 amino acids long. Trimming stripped 4 bases from V and 8 bases from J, with 16 bases between. Per germline, CDR1 SGHNT and CDR2 YYREEE (reference sequence). The CDR3 DNA reads TGTGCCAGCAGCCCCAGGCTTAGAGTAGATGAGCAGTTCTTC. Translating it yields CASSPRLRVDEQFF. Combining the CDR3 with reference TRBV5-4 and TRBJ2-1 gives the whole variable domain ETGVTQSPTHLIKTRGQQVTLRCSSQSGHNTVSWYQQALGQGPQFIFQYYREEENGRGNFPPRFSGLQFPNYSSELNVNALELDDSALYLCASSPRLRVDEQFFGPGTRLTVL.

The V and J genes are TRBV6-5 and TRBJ2-5, with 12 bases matching TRBD2. The trim removed 5 bases at V and 2 bases at J, leaving 12 bases unmatched. The CDR3 consists of 18 residues. Germline V gives CDR1 MNHEY, CDR2 SVGAGI. The CDR3 reads CASSTRLAGVARQETQYF. The DNA for the CDR3 is TGTGCCAGCAGTACCCGACTAGCGGGAGTTGCCAGGCAAGAGACCCAGTACTTC.

The CDR3 loop is CASSWATSGSSLGEQFF. CDR3 DNA sequence: TGTGCCAGCAGCTGGGCGACTAGCGGGAGCTCCTTGGGTGAGCAGTTCTTC. The gene calls are TRBV5-6 and TRBJ2-1, with 12 bases that match TRBD2. CDR1 is SGHDT, CDR2 YYEEEE, per germline. The ends lost 3 bases at V and 9 bases at J; junction bases unmatched: 13. The CDR3 contains 17 residues. Full variable domain (missing parts from reference TRBV5-6 and TRBJ2-1): DAGVTQSPTHLIKTRGQQVTLRCSPKSGHDTVSWYQQALGQGPQFIFQYYEEEERQRGNFPDRFSGHQFPNYSSELNVNALLLGDSALYLCASSWATSGSSLGEQFFGPGTRLTVL.

This clonotype was seen a single time. The V and J genes are TRBV11-1 and TRBJ2-1; no reliable D call. Germline lookup yields CDR1 SGHAT and CDR2 FQDESV (reference sequence). Deletions cut 5 bases from V and 7 bases from J, with 9 bases between. The CDR3 has 12 residues. The CDR3 DNA follows: TGTGCCAGCAGCCCCCTGGTAAATGAGCAGTTCTTC. Its translation is CASSPLVNEQFF.

The CDR3 is CASSLGRTTYEQYF. The CDR3 nucleotides are TGTGCCAGCAGCCTGGGACGGACTACCTACGAGCAGTACTTC. The chain joins TRBV7-8 to TRBJ2-7, with a weak D call TRBD2 (6 bases). Germline V lookup: CDR1 SGHVS, CDR2 FQNEAQ. CDR3 length: 14 amino acids. The V end lost 5 bases, the J end lost 2 bases, and 13 bases lay between the germline ends.

A single count supports this clonotype. The chain joins TRBV29-1 to TRBJ2-7; D could derive from TRBD1 or TRBD2 (5 bases each). This CDR3 contains 14 residues. CDR1 SQVTM and CDR2 ANQGSEA come from the germline V gene. Trimming removed 4 bases from V and 5 bases from J, with 18 bases in between. CDR3 nucleotide sequence: TGCAGCGTTGCAAAGACGGGGACCATACACGAGCAGTACTTC. It encodes CSVAKTGTIHEQYF.

The V and J genes are TRBV20-1 and TRBJ2-1; 7 positions agree with TRBD2. Germline CDR1 DFQATT, CDR2 SNEGSKA (reference sequence). After removal of 0 bases from V and 7 bases from J, the junction contained 12 bases not matched to a gene. CDR3 length: 16 amino acids. As DNA, the CDR3 is TGCAGTGCTAGAGATATCCTAGCGGTCACAATGAATGAGCAGTTCTTC. Amino acid sequence: CSARDILAVTMNEQFF.

This clonotype appeared once. The chain carries TRBV3-1 and TRBJ2-7; TRBD2 matches 9 bases. The J segment lost 3 bases and the V segment lost 0 bases, leaving 9 bases of the junction unmatched. The CDR3 is made up of 17 amino acids. CDR1 is LGHDT, CDR2 YNNKEL, per germline (reference sequence). CDR3 loop: CASSQEFGSGRFYEQYF. The CDR3 DNA is TGTGCCAGCAGCCAAGAATTTGGCAGCGGGAGGTTCTACGAGCAGTACTTC.

This chain connects TRBV20-1 to TRBJ2-7, with 8 bases that match TRBD2. The CDR3 contains 15 residues. Unmatched junction bases numbered 7, after V lost 1 base and J lost 2 bases. Germline V gene data show CDR1 as DFQATT and CDR2 as SNEGSKA (reference sequence). CDR3 DNA sequence: TGCAGTGCTAGAGCGGGAGGGGAGTTTCCCTACGAGCAGTACTTC. Translated, it gives CSARAGGEFPYEQYF.

The CDR3 region is CASSPTSVQGEQYF. Written as DNA, the CDR3 is TGTGCCAGCAGCCCGACTAGCGTACAAGGCGAGCAGTACTTC. The rearrangement joins TRBV2 to TRBJ2-7, with 8 bases that match TRBD2. The CDR3 covers 14 residues. J gave up 6 bases and V 6 bases, and 10 bases lay outside the gene matches. Germline assignment: CDR1 SNHLY and CDR2 FYNNEI. Looking up the rest from reference TRBV2 and TRBJ2-7 gives the full variable domain: EPEVTQTPSHQVTQMGQEVILRCVPISNHLYFYWYRQILGQKVEFLVSFYNNEISEKSEIFDDQFSVERPDGSNFTLKIRSTKLEDSAMYFCASSPTSVQGEQYFGPGTRLTVT.